This T cell receptor (beta chain) was sequenced during a study of response to subunit inactivated influenza vaccine. Notes on this clonotype: Its antigen remains unknown.

Trimming removed 2 bases from V and 1 base from J, with 15 bases in between. In germline, CDR1 is MNHEY, CDR2 SVGAGI. CDR3 length: 16 residues. Overall study results and limits: Authors proposed each seasonal influenza vaccination draws in few new T cells.

MiXCR, applied by TCRdb to the RT-PCR reads, yields one record per CDR3 protein. This sample has approximately 700,000 distinct CDR3 sequences, with about 15% found just once. The gene calls are TRBV6-5 and TRBJ2-7; possible D gene TRBD1, 5 bases. The sequence was obtained from a man between 45 and 60 years old who received an inactivated influenza vaccine. Here the sequenced sample was PBMCs from blood, taken roughly 12 days after vaccination. The CDR3 loop reads CASSYIATAGSYEQYF. In DNA, the CDR3 is TGTGCCAGCAGTTACATCGCCACCGCAGGGTCCTACGAGCAGTACTTC.